The source of this TCR beta chain is a study of OX40 agonist ivuxolimab in advanced cancers. General study points: Both blood CD4+ and CD8+ T cells showed clonal growth by week 6 at 0.1 to 3.0 mg/kg.

The V end was cut by 4 bases, the J end by 1 base, with 11 bases between. The CDR3 loop spans 13 amino acids. Germline CDR1 reads SQVTM; CDR2 reads ANQGSEA. Here immunoSEQ multiplex PCR was the method, and the copy in TCRdb shows in-frame clones only, minus some. The sample yields 80,000 or so clones, about 86% seen once. In the case of this clone: Its antigen is unknown.

The sequence was obtained from an adult with an advanced solid tumor such as melanoma, head and neck, liver or kidney cancer. This sequence joins TRBV29-1 and TRBJ2-7, with D hard to call. Sequenced here: CD4+ or CD8+ T cells sorted from blood, sampled in a trial of the OX40 agonist ivuxolimab. The CDR3 loop reads CSVAWGSSYEQYF. For the CDR3, the DNA is TGCAGCGTTGCTTGGGGTTCTTCCTACGAGCAGTACTTC.